The sequence of this T cell receptor (beta chain) was determined in a study of blood T cell repertoires in COVID-19. In the study overall: Acute-phase and convalescent COVID-19 samples originated in the United States, Italy and Spain. Sources were T cells, B-cell-depleted T cells, or PBMCs; the material itself was cDNA or gDNA.

This clone has just a few counts. The authors' processing: Estimation of nucleated cell counts relied on the amplification of reference gene primers. Produced via immunoSEQ multiplex PCR; TCRdb's table is partial and in-frame only. V and J calls and clone size follow that table, whereas D and trimming were derived from the DNA. The sample shows 240,000 or so clones, about 84% of them seen only once. This CDR3 has 13 residues. The germline CDR1 and CDR2 sequences are DFQATT and SNEGSKA (reference sequence). V lost 3 bases, J lost 4 bases, and 1 base stayed unmatched. The sequence was obtained from an elderly man with acute or convalescent COVID-19. This chain uses TRBV20-1 with TRBJ1-5; 9 bases fit TRBD1. The sequenced material came from peripheral blood. The CDR3 region is CSASGQGNQPQHF. DNA of the CDR3: TGCAGTGCTAGTGGACAGGGGAATCAGCCCCAGCATTTT.